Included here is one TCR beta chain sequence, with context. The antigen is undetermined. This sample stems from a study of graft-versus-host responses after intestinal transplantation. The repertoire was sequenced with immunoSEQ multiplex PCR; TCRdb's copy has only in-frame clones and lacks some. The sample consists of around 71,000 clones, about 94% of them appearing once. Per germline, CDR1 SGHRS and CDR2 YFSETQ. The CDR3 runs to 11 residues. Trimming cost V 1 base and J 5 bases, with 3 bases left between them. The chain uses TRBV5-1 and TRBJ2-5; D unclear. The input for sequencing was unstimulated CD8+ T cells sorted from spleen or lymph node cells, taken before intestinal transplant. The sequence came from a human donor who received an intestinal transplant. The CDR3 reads CASSLSETQYF. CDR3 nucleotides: TGCGCCAGCAGCTTGAGTGAGACCCAGTACTTC.